This TCR beta chain was obtained from a study of regulatory T cells in long-lasting Graves disease. Described time point: newly diagnosed GD, antithyroid drugs for less than 3 months. The TCR library was made from RNA extracted from PBMCs. Patients met American Thyroid Association criteria for Graves' disease. Arm-PCR of CDR3 regions and iRepertoire HTBI primers were the basis on which TCR beta libraries were built. Each CDR3 protein is one row after TCRdb ran MiXCR on the multiplex PCR reads. The repertoire includes approximately 490,000 distinct CDR3 sequences, around 16% of them detected once, and 10% to 15% sits in the top ten. The CDR3 consists of 19 residues. Germline V gene data show CDR1 as MDHEN and CDR2 as SYDVKM. V trimming: 6 bases; J trimming: 2 bases; junction bases outside the gene matches: 19. This clonotype was counted at least ten times. What it recognizes is unknown. Overall study findings and caveats: Those with persistent Graves' had less TCR diversity than newly diagnosed patients.

These data were also reused for a study on T cells in Graves' hyperthyroidism and ophthalmopathy. This second study notes: Diagnosis of hyperthyroidism was new in patients aged 18 to 65, and its duration was under 2 months. The HTBI primer set drove a first-round RT-PCR of the TCR CDR3.

The chain joins TRBV28 to TRBJ2-5, with TRBD1 matching 9 bases. Specimen: peripheral blood mononuclear cells (PBMCs), collected at new diagnosis, from a patient treated with antithyroid drugs. The TCR comes from a man aged 35-49 years with Graves disease. DNA of the CDR3: TGTGCCAGCAGCATACACACCTATTACGACAGGGGGATACAAGAGACCCAGTACTTC. This gives the protein CASSIHTYYDRGIQETQYF.